In this sample, the clone carrying this T cell receptor beta chain turned up many times. Its antigen is not identified. The data were taken from a study of T cell repertoires in cytomegalovirus infection. In the study overall: Well-studied HLA-B-restricted CMV epitopes were used in the study alongside recently identified HLA-C-restricted ones.

Regarding the study as a whole: Cumulative public TCR beta family frequency identified CMV carriers with the relevant HLA. The ex vivo response showed dominance by HLA-C-restricted CMV-specific TCR beta clonotypes.

Trimming stripped 6 bases from V and 5 bases from J, with 23 bases between. The CDR3 loop spans 17 amino acids. A single record per CDR3 protein comes from TCRdb applying MiXCR to the reads. The sample carries 900,000 to 950,000 distinct CDR3 sequences, roughly a third recorded once. The V gene is TRBV12-3 or TRBV12-4, the J gene TRBJ1-5; possibly TRBD1 for D (6 bases). The sequencing here drew on cultured CD8+ T cells from PBMCs, taken from culture after CMV antigen stimulation. The receptor's source is a human donor in good health (CMV status not recorded). Some clones in this sample may be carry-over from other donors' samples. CDR3 coding DNA: TGTGCCAGCAGCCCAGGGGCGGGGGGACCGCTGGATCAGCCCCAGCATTTT. Its translation: CASSPGAGGPLDQPQHF.